This TCR beta chain was sequenced during a study of blood T cell repertoires in COVID-19. Generated by immunoSEQ multiplex PCR, the TCRdb table keeps only in-frame clones and is missing some. The table shows roughly 40,000 clones, with approximately 91% occurring only once. The CDR3 is 15 residues long. Germline CDR1 reads MNHEY; CDR2 reads SMNVEV (reference sequence). The V end was cut by 6 bases, the J end by 0 bases, with 12 bases between. Sequenced sample: peripheral blood. The chain uses TRBV27 and TRBJ1-3; maybe TRBD1 (6 bases). The sequence derives from a human donor in a cohort sampled during active COVID-19. CDR3 bases: TGTGCCAGCAGGGCAGGACAGAACTCTGGAAACACCATATATTTT. The encoded protein is CASRAGQNSGNTIYF.